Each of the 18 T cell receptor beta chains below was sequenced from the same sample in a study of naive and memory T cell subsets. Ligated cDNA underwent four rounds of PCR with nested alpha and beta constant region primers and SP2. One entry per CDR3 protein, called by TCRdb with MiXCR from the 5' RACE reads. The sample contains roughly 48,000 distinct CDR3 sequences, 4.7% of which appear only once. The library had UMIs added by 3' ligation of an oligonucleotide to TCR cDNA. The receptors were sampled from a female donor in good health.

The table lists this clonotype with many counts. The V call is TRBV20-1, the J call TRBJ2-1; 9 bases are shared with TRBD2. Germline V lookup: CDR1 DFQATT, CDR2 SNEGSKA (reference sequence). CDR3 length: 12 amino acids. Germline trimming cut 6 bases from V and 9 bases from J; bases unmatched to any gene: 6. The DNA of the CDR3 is TGCAGTGCGGGAGCGGGAGGCGGTGAGCAGTTCTTC. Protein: CSAGAGGGEQFF.

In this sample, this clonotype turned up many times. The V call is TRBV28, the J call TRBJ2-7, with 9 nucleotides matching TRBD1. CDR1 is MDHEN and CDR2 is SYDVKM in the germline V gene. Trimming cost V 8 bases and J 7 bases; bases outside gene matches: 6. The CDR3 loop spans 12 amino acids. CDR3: CASLGTGWEQYF. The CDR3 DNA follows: TGTGCCAGCCTCGGGACAGGGTGGGAGCAGTACTTC.

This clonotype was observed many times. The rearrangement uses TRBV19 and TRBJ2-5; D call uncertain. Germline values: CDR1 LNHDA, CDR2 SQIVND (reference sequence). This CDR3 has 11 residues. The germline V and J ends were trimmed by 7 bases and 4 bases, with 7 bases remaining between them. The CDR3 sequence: CASKGRETQYF. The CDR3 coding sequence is TGTGCCAGTAAGGGCAGAGAGACCCAGTACTTC.

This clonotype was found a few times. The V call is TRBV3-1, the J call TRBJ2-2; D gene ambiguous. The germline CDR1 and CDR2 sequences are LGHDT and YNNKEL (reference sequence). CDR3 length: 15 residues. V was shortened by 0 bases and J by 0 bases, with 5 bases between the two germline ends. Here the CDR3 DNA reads TGTGCCAGCAGCCAAGATGCCGCGAACACCGGGGAGCTGTTTTTT. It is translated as CASSQDAANTGELFF.

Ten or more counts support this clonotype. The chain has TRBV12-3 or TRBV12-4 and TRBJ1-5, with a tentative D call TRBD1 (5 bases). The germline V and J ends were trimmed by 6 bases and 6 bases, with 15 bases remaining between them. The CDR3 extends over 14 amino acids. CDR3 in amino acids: CASSSKTVVQPQHF. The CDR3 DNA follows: TGTGCCAGCAGCAGTAAGACAGTGGTTCAGCCCCAGCATTTT.

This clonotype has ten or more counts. The CDR3 nucleotides are TGTGCCAGCAGCCTTTCCGGGACAGACTATGGCTACACCTTC. Translating gives CASSLSGTDYGYTF. This chain joins TRBV7-9 and TRBJ1-2, with 7 bases that match TRBD1. The CDR3 has 14 residues. With 5 bases clipped from V and 3 bases from J, the junction kept 6 bases outside the gene matches. Germline assignment: CDR1 SEHNR and CDR2 FQNEAQ (reference sequence).

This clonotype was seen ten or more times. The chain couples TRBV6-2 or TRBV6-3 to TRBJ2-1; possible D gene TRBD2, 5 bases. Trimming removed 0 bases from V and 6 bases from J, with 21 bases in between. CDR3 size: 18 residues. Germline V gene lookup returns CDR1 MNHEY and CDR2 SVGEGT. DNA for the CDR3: TGTGCCAGCAGTTACTCCCTTCTGGCGGGCGCCTCAGCCAATGAGCAGTTCTTC. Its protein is CASSYSLLAGASANEQFF.

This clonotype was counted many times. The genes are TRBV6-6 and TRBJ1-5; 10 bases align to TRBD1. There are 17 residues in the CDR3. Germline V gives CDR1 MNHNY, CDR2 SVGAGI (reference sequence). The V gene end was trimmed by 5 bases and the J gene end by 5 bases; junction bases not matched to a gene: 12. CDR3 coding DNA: TGTGCCAGCAGTGACCCCCAAAGGGGGACAGGGGATCAGCCCCAGCATTTT. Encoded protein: CASSDPQRGTGDQPQHF.

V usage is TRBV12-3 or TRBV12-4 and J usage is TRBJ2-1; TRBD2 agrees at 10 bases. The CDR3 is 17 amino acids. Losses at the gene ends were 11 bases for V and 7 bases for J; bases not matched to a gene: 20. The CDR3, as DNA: TGTGCCCCCAGCACCCATACTAGCGGGGCCCCCGGGAATGAGCAGTTCTTC. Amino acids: CAPSTHTSGAPGNEQFF.

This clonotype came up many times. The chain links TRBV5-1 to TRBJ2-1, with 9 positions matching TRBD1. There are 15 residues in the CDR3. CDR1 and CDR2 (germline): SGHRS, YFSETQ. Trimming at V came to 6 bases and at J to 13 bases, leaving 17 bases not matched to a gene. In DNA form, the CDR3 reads TGCGCCAGCACCCTTAACCCACATACAGGGGGCGCCCAGTTCTTC. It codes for CASTLNPHTGGAQFF.

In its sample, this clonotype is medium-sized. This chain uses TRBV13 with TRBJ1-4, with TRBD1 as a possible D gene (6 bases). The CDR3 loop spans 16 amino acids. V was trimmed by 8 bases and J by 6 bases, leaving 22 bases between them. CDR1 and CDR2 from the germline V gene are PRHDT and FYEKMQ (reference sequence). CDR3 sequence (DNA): TGTGCCAGCGGACTCCAAGGGGGGACCCTTGATGAAAAACTGTTTTTT. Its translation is CASGLQGGTLDEKLFF. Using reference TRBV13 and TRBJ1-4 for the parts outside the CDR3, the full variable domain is AAGVIQSPRHLIKEKRETATLKCYPIPRHDTVYWYQQGPGQDPQFLISFYEKMQSDKGSIPDRFSAQQFSDYHSELNMSSLELGDSALYFCASGLQGGTLDEKLFFGSGTQLSVL.

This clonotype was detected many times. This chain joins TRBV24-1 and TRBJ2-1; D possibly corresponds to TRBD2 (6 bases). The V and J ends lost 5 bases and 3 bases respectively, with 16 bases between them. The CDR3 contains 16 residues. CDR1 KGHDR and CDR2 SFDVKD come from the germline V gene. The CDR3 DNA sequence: TGTGCCACCAGTGGGGACTCGACCCAGAACTACAATGAGCAGTTCTTC. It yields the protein CATSGDSTQNYNEQFF.

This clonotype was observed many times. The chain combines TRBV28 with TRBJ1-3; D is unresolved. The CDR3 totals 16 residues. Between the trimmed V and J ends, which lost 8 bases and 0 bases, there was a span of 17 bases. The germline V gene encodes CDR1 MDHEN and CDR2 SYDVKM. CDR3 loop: CASATVADDSGNTIYF. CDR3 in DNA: TGTGCCAGCGCTACGGTGGCAGACGACTCTGGAAACACCATATATTTT.

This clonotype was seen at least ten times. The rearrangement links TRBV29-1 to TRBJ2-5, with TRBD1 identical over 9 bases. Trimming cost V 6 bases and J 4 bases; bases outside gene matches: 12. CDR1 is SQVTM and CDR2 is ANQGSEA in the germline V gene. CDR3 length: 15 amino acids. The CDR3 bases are TGCAGCGTGGGGGAACAGGGGGCGAGAGGAGAGACCCAGTACTTC. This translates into CSVGEQGARGETQYF.

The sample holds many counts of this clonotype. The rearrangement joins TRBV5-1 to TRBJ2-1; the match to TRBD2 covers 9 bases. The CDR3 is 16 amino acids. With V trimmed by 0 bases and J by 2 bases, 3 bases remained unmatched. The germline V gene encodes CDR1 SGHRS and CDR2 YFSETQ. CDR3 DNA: TGCGCCAGCAGCTTGGCGTCTAGCGGGACCTACAATGAGCAGTTCTTC. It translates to CASSLASSGTYNEQFF.

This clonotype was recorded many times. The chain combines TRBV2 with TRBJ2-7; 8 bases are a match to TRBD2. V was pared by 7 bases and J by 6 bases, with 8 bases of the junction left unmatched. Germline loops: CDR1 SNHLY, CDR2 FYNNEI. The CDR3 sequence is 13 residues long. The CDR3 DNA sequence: TGTGCCAGCACGGGAGGGCAGGGGATCGAGCAGTACTTC. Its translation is CASTGGQGIEQYF.

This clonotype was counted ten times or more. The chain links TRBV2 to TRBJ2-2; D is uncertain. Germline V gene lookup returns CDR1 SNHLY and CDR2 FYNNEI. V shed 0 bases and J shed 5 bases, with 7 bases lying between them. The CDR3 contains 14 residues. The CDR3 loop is CASSEARRTGELFF. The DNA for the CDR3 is TGTGCCAGCAGTGAAGCCCGACGTACCGGGGAGCTGTTTTTT.

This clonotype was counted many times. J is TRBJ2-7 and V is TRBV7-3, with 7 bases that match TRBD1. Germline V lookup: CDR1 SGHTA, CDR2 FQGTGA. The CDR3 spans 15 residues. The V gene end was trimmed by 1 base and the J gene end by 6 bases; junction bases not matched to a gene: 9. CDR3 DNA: TGTGCCAGCAGCTTAATGGCGCAGGGGGTGGGCGAGCAGTACTTC. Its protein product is CASSLMAQGVGEQYF. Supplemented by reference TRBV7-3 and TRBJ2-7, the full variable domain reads GAGVSQTPSNKVTEKGKYVELRCDPISGHTALYWYRQSLGQGPEFLIYFQGTGAADDSGLPNDRFFAVRPEGSVSTLKIQRTERGDSAVYLCASSLMAQGVGEQYFGPGTRLTVT.